The sequence of this TCR beta chain was determined in a study of prognosis after radiotherapy for stage I lung cancer. Background on the study: It was SBRT that served as radiotherapy, in 3 to 5 fractions with a biologically effective dose of at least 100 Gy. Among the patients, several developed distant metastases after radiotherapy at a median of about seven months, and around 15 showed no significant progression. The study's findings and limits: After stereotactic body radiation therapy, unique TCR clone counts dropped from a median of around 9,500 to 6,500. Patients who went on to get distant metastases had lower Shannon entropy after stereotactic body radiation therapy.

Ten or more counts support this clonotype. As yet, its antigen is unknown. Starting from genomic DNA, TCR beta CDR3 was amplified through two-round multiplex PCR. During first-round PCR, primers specific to each TRBV and TRBJ gene were used. TCRdb fed the multiplex PCR reads into MiXCR, producing one record per CDR3 protein. This table holds tens of thousands of distinct CDR3 sequences, roughly two fifths found once. This receptor was obtained from a donor over 45 with non-small cell lung cancer. The source material was PBMCs, sampled before or after stereotactic body radiation therapy (not recorded which).

For the CDR3, the DNA is TGTGCCAGCAGTCCGGGTGGAGGAGGCACAGATACGCAGTATTTT. Its protein is CASSPGGGGTDTQYF. The chain is built from TRBV28 and TRBJ2-3; maybe TRBD2 (5 bases). The ends were cut back, 5 bases at V and 1 base at J, with 13 bases in the middle. Germline CDR1 and CDR2: MDHEN and SYDVKM. The CDR3 totals 15 residues.